The 5 T cell receptor beta chains below come from one sample, sequenced in a study of blood T cell repertoires in COVID-19. Here immunoSEQ multiplex PCR was the method, and the copy in TCRdb shows in-frame clones only, minus some. This table holds about 79,000 clones, around 89% found once. Sequences were obtained from peripheral blood. These TCRs come from a man in his 70s with active or convalescent COVID-19.

The chain joins TRBV30 to TRBJ1-1, with D maybe TRBD1 (5 bases). V was trimmed by 0 bases and J by 6 bases, leaving 17 bases between them. Germline-derived CDR1 and CDR2 are GTSNPN and SVGIG (reference sequence). The CDR3 consists of 15 residues. The CDR3: CAWSVTGGAYPEAFF. CDR3 coding DNA: TGTGCCTGGAGTGTAACGGGGGGTGCGTACCCTGAAGCTTTCTTT.

This chain connects TRBV9 to TRBJ1-6, with D possibly TRBD1 on 6 matching bases. V lost 8 bases, J lost 5 bases, and 17 bases lay in between. Germline V gives CDR1 SGDLS, CDR2 YYNGEE. The CDR3 totals 15 residues. The CDR3 sequence: CASSVGDTDNSPLHF. In DNA, the CDR3 is TGTGCCAGTTCGGTTGGGGACACCGATAATTCACCCCTCCACTTT. Looking up the rest from reference TRBV9 and TRBJ1-6 gives the full variable domain: DSGVTQTPKHLITATGQRVTLRCSPRSGDLSVYWYQQSLDQGLQFLIQYYNGEERAKGNILERFSAQQFPDLHSELNLSSLELGDSALYFCASSVGDTDNSPLHFGNGTRLTVT.

The chain couples TRBV9 to TRBJ1-2, with TRBD1 matching 7 bases. Germline V CDR1 and CDR2: SGDLS, YYNGEE. V dropped 1 base and J dropped 6; count of bases not matched to a gene: 6. This CDR3 is 14 amino acids long. The CDR3 reads CASSVTGDFHGYTF. The DNA of the CDR3 is TGTGCCAGCAGCGTAACAGGGGATTTTCATGGCTACACCTTC.

The chain is built from TRBV24-1 and TRBJ2-7, with a weak D call TRBD1 (5 bases). In germline, CDR1 is KGHDR, CDR2 SFDVKD. There are 12 residues in the CDR3. V shed 5 bases and J shed 3 bases, with 7 bases lying between them. The CDR3 loop reads CATSGDSYEQYF. The DNA of the CDR3 is TGTGCCACCAGTGGAGACAGCTACGAGCAGTACTTC.

Only one count was recorded for this clone. CDR3 amino acids: CASSDPPRTSRGEQYF. The CDR3 DNA reads as TGCGCCAGCAGCGACCCACCTAGGACAAGTAGAGGCGAGCAGTACTTC. The rearrangement joins TRBV5-1 to TRBJ2-7, with D perhaps matching TRBD1 (5 bases). The CDR3 spans 16 residues. Germline CDR1 is SGHRS and CDR2 is YFSETQ. The V and J ends lost 4 bases and 6 bases respectively, with 23 bases between them. Full variable domain (remainder filled in from reference TRBV5-1 and TRBJ2-7): KAGVTQTPRYLIKTRGQQVTLSCSPISGHRSVSWYQQTPGQGLQFLFEYFSETQRNKGNFPGRFSGRQFSNSRSEMNVSTLELGDSALYLCASSDPPRTSRGEQYFGPGTRLTVT.